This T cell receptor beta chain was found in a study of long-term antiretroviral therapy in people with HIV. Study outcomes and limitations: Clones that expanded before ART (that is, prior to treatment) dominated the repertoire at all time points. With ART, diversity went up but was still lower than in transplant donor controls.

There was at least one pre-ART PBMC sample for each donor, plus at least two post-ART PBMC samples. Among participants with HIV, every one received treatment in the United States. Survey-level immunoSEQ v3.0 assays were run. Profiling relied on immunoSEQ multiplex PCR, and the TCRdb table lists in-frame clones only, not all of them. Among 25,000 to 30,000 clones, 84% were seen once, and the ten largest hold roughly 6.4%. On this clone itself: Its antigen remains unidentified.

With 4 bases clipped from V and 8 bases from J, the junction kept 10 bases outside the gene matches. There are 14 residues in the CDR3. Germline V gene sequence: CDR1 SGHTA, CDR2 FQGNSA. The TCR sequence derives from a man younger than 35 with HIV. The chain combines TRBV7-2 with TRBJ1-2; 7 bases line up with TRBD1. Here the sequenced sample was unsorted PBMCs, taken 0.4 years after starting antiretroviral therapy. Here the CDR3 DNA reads TGTGCCAGCAGCTGGACAGGCCCGGGGGACGGCTACACCTTC. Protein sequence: CASSWTGPGDGYTF.